This entry lists 25 T cell receptor beta chains sequenced from one sample in a study of T cell responses to AZD1222 COVID-19 vaccine. Assay used: immunoSEQ multiplex PCR; TCRdb lists only in-frame clones, some missing. Altogether 120,000 or so clones are present, over 75% being singletons, with the ten largest covering roughly 8%. Sequenced material: peripheral blood, taken on day 0 of AZD1222 vaccination. Every receptor here comes from an adult in good health.

The chain uses TRBV9 and TRBJ2-7; D could derive from TRBD1 or TRBD2 (5 bases each). Germline CDR1 SGDLS, CDR2 YYNGEE. V dropped 3 bases and J dropped 0 bases, with 10 bases sitting between them. The CDR3 loop spans 14 amino acids. The CDR3 is CASSAAGSSYEQYF. CDR3 nucleotides: TGTGCCAGCAGCGCGGCAGGGAGCTCCTACGAGCAGTACTTC.

This rearrangement joins TRBV10-1 to TRBJ2-3, with a possible D match to TRBD2 (6 bases). Per the germline V gene, CDR1 is WNHNN and CDR2 is SYGVQD (reference sequence). The CDR3 consists of 16 residues. Between the trimmed V and J ends, which lost 6 bases and 0 bases, there was a span of 16 bases. For the CDR3, the DNA is TGCGCCAGCAGGGGGGACTTGCGGGATAGCACAGATACGCAGTATTTT. It specifies CASRGDLRDSTDTQYF.

J is TRBJ1-1 and V is TRBV12-3 or TRBV12-4, with D uncertain. Trimming removed 5 bases at V and 2 bases at J, with 3 bases between. CDR3 size: 11 residues. The CDR3 bases are TGTGCCAGCAGTCCCAACACTGAAGCTTTCTTT. Protein sequence: CASSPNTEAFF.

The rearrangement uses TRBV19 and TRBJ1-1; weak D call: TRBD1 (5 bases). The CDR3 runs 15 residues. Trimming removed 4 bases at V and 1 base at J, with 13 bases between. CDR1 and CDR2 from the germline V gene are LNHDA and SQIVND (reference sequence). The CDR3 is CASSRQQGWNTEAFF. CDR3 sequence (DNA): TGTGCCAGTAGTAGGCAGCAGGGTTGGAACACTGAAGCTTTCTTT.

There are a few counts of this clone. In DNA form, the CDR3 reads TGCGCCGCACAGAGGTCGGAGGACTATAGCAATCAGCCCCAGCATTTT. Translating it yields CAAQRSEDYSNQPQHF. This chain uses TRBV10-1 with TRBJ1-5; D call uncertain. Trimming took off 11 bases at V and 0 bases at J, with 20 bases between the two ends. This CDR3 has 16 amino acids. CDR1 WNHNN and CDR2 SYGVQD come from the germline V gene (reference sequence).

The chain employs TRBV7-2 and TRBJ2-7, with 14 bases aligning to TRBD2. The V segment lost 5 bases and the J segment 4 bases; nucleotides outside the gene matches: 10. CDR1 is SGHTA, CDR2 FQGNSA, per germline. CDR3 length equals 17 residues. CDR3 sequence reads: CASSSRTSGRTSYEQYF. The CDR3 DNA follows: TGTGCCAGCAGCAGCCGGACTAGCGGGAGGACCTCGTACGAGCAGTACTTC.

The rearrangement joins TRBV15 to TRBJ2-2; D possibly matches TRBD1 or TRBD2 (5 bases each). From germline, CDR1 is LNHNV and CDR2 YYDKDF (reference sequence). V was clipped by 0 bases and J by 6 bases, with 8 bases between them. The CDR3 loop spans 14 amino acids. The CDR3 region has the DNA TGTGCCACCAGCAGAGATCCGGGGCCCGGGGAGCTGTTTTTT. Its translation is CATSRDPGPGELFF.

The J gene is TRBJ2-7, the V gene TRBV9, with 10 bases aligning to TRBD2. In germline, CDR1 is SGDLS, CDR2 YYNGEE. The V segment lost 2 bases and the J segment 6 bases; nucleotides outside the gene matches: 8. The CDR3 covers 15 residues. This CDR3 reads CASSVGPGTSAEQYF. DNA for the CDR3: TGTGCCAGCAGCGTTGGCCCCGGGACTAGCGCCGAGCAGTACTTC.

The chain combines TRBV5-6 with TRBJ1-1; TRBD1 might be the D (5 bases). V was clipped by 1 base and J by 0 bases, with 13 bases between them. Per germline, CDR1 SGHDT and CDR2 YYEEEE. This CDR3 has 16 amino acids. In DNA form, the CDR3 reads TGTGCCAGCAGCTTGTCTACAGGACAAATGAACACTGAAGCTTTCTTT. Encoded protein: CASSLSTGQMNTEAFF. The full variable domain, in which reference TRBV5-6 and TRBJ1-1 provide the parts outside the CDR3, is DAGVTQSPTHLIKTRGQQVTLRCSPKSGHDTVSWYQQALGQGPQFIFQYYEEEERQRGNFPDRFSGHQFPNYSSELNVNALLLGDSALYLCASSLSTGQMNTEAFFGQGTRLTVV.

The chain uses TRBV19 and TRBJ2-2; D not certain. The germline V gene has CDR1 LNHDA and CDR2 SQIVND (reference sequence). The CDR3 contains 14 residues. V lost 7 bases and J 0 bases, leaving 9 bases between the germline ends. The CDR3 coding sequence is TGTGCCAGTATTCGAACAGCGAACACCGGGGAGCTGTTTTTT. Translating it yields CASIRTANTGELFF.

The rearrangement joins TRBV7-3 to TRBJ2-4; TRBD2 is a possible D gene (5 bases). With 1 base removed from V and 3 bases from J, the gap between germline ends came to 16 bases. The CDR3 contains 17 residues. Per the germline V gene, CDR1 is SGHTA and CDR2 is FQGTGA. The DNA of the CDR3 is TGTGCCAGCAGCTTAATCGGGATCCCCTTAGGCAAAAACATTCAGTACTTC. Translated: CASSLIGIPLGKNIQYF.

This clone occurred a few times. V is TRBV3-1 (or the pseudogene TRBV3-2) and J is TRBJ1-6; D gene uncertain. The CDR3 length is 14 residues. Per the germline V gene, CDR1 is LGHDT and CDR2 is YNNKEL (reference sequence). The V end was cut by 1 base, the J end by 7 bases, with 8 bases between. The CDR3 DNA reads as TGTGCCAGCAGCCAAGTTCTGAAGAATTCACCCCTCCACTTT. Translating gives CASSQVLKNSPLHF.

The chain recombines TRBV5-6 with TRBJ2-4, with D perhaps being TRBD1 or TRBD2 (5 bases each). V was pared by 4 bases and J by 0 bases, with 11 bases between. This CDR3 region has 15 residues. From germline, CDR1 is SGHDT and CDR2 YYEEEE. CDR3 region: CASSPGPLAKNIQYF. The CDR3 coding sequence is TGTGCCAGCAGCCCGGGACCCCTAGCCAAAAACATTCAGTACTTC. Drawing the rest from reference TRBV5-6 and TRBJ2-4, the complete variable domain is DAGVTQSPTHLIKTRGQQVTLRCSPKSGHDTVSWYQQALGQGPQFIFQYYEEEERQRGNFPDRFSGHQFPNYSSELNVNALLLGDSALYLCASSPGPLAKNIQYFGAGTRLSVL.

This clone showed up just once. The chain carries TRBV7-3 and TRBJ1-1; D is uncertain. V was shortened by 2 bases and J by 0 bases, with 4 bases between the two germline ends. The CDR3 loop spans 13 amino acids. CDR1 is SGHTA, CDR2 FQGTGA, per germline. As DNA, the CDR3 is TGTGCCAGCAGCTTATCTGTGAACACTGAAGCTTTCTTT. It translates to CASSLSVNTEAFF.

This clone was found a few times. CDR3 sequence reads: CSAGQGGEKLFF. The CDR3 bases are TGCAGCGCGGGACAGGGAGGTGAAAAACTGTTTTTT. V and J are TRBV29-1 and TRBJ1-4, with 9 nucleotides matching TRBD1. The CDR3 extends over 12 amino acids. Germline V lookup: CDR1 SQVTM, CDR2 ANQGSEA. V shed 7 bases, J shed 7 bases, and the junction held 4 bases outside the gene matches.

The V gene is TRBV9, the J gene TRBJ2-7; TRBD1 aligns across 8 bases. This CDR3 region has 15 residues. V shed 3 bases and J 1 base; nucleotides not matched to a gene: 6. CDR1 is SGDLS, CDR2 YYNGEE, per germline. The CDR3 DNA follows: TGTGCCAGCAGCGCAGACAGGGGAAGGTCCTACGAGCAGTACTTC. This encodes CASSADRGRSYEQYF.

This clone was observed a single time. The chain combines TRBV9 with TRBJ2-3; D gene ambiguous. The CDR3 runs to 13 residues. CDR1 and CDR2 from the germline V gene are SGDLS and YYNGEE. Trimming pared 0 bases from V and 4 bases from J, leaving 6 bases between. The CDR3: CASSVGNADTQYF. For the CDR3, the DNA is TGTGCCAGCAGCGTAGGTAACGCAGATACGCAGTATTTT.

The V call is TRBV6-5, the J call TRBJ1-3; tentative D call: TRBD1 (6 bases). The CDR3 covers 15 residues. V lost 5 bases to trimming and J lost 3 bases, with 14 bases between them. Germline CDR1 MNHEY, CDR2 SVGAGI. The CDR3 DNA reads as TGTGCCAGCAGTAGCCAAGGGGGGTTTGGAAACACCATATATTTT. This codes for CASSSQGGFGNTIYF.

A single count supports this clone. CDR3 sequence: CASSLEVGQPQHF. For the CDR3, the DNA is TGTGCCAGCAGTTTAGAGGTGGGTCAGCCCCAGCATTTT. The chain joins TRBV27 to TRBJ1-5; D remains ambiguous. This CDR3 has 13 residues. In germline, CDR1 is MNHEY, CDR2 SMNVEV (reference sequence). V was pared by 2 bases and J by 6 bases, with 8 bases between.

This chain connects TRBV28 to TRBJ2-2; possible D gene TRBD2, 6 bases. This CDR3 has 15 amino acids. The V gene's germline CDR1 is MDHEN and CDR2 SYDVKM. Trimming took off 7 bases at V and 4 bases at J, with 16 bases between the two ends. CDR3 amino acids: CASTEGGLSTGELFF. The CDR3 DNA reads TGTGCCAGCACCGAAGGAGGGCTTAGCACCGGGGAGCTGTTTTTT.

This chain joins TRBV14 and TRBJ2-5; possibly TRBD1 for D (5 bases). This CDR3 contains 16 residues. V was clipped by 2 bases and J by 2 bases, with 15 bases between them. Germline CDR1 SGHDN, CDR2 FVKESK. CDR3 in amino acids: CASSQRTGGRQETQYF. CDR3 sequence (DNA): TGTGCCAGCAGCCAACGAACAGGCGGAAGACAAGAGACCCAGTACTTC. The entire variable domain, with the rest obtained from reference TRBV14 and TRBJ2-5, is as follows: EAGVTQFPSHSVIEKGQTVTLRCDPISGHDNLYWYRRVMGKEIKFLLHFVKESKQDESGMPNNRFLAERTGGTYSTLKVQPAELEDSGVYFCASSQRTGGRQETQYFGPGTRLLVL.

The V and J genes are TRBV29-1 and TRBJ1-2; 8 bases map to TRBD1. CDR3 length: 17 residues. Germline-derived CDR1 and CDR2 are SQVTM and ANQGSEA. V was clipped by 2 bases and J by 0 bases; unmatched bases: 11. This CDR3 is CSVETQDRDVSNYGYTF. The CDR3 bases are TGCAGCGTTGAAACCCAGGACAGGGACGTTTCTAACTATGGCTACACCTTC.

The genes are TRBV2 and TRBJ2-7, with TRBD2 as a possible D gene (5 bases). The length of the CDR3 is 14 residues. Between the trimmed V and J ends, which lost 3 bases and 0 bases, there was a span of 9 bases. The V gene's germline CDR1 is SNHLY and CDR2 FYNNEI. As DNA, the CDR3 is TGTGCCAGCAGTGATTACGGAGGCTCCTACGAGCAGTACTTC. Amino acid sequence: CASSDYGGSYEQYF.

As DNA, the CDR3 is TGTGCCAGCAGGACTAATACTAGGGCAGATACGCAGTATTTT. Amino acids: CASRTNTRADTQYF. The chain recombines TRBV3-1 (or the pseudogene TRBV3-2) with TRBJ2-3; D is perhaps TRBD2 (5 bases). The CDR3 is 14 amino acids. Trimming took off 6 bases at V and 4 bases at J, with 14 bases between the two ends. From germline, CDR1 is LGHDT and CDR2 YNNKEL (reference sequence).

The genes are TRBV10-3 and TRBJ1-4; D gene uncertain. Per the germline V gene, CDR1 is ENHRY and CDR2 is SYGVKD. Deletions cut 11 bases from V and 0 bases from J, with 10 bases between. The CDR3 spans 13 residues. The CDR3 coding sequence is TGTGCCGTTCAAGCTTCAACTAATGAAAAACTGTTTTTT. Translated: CAVQASTNEKLFF.